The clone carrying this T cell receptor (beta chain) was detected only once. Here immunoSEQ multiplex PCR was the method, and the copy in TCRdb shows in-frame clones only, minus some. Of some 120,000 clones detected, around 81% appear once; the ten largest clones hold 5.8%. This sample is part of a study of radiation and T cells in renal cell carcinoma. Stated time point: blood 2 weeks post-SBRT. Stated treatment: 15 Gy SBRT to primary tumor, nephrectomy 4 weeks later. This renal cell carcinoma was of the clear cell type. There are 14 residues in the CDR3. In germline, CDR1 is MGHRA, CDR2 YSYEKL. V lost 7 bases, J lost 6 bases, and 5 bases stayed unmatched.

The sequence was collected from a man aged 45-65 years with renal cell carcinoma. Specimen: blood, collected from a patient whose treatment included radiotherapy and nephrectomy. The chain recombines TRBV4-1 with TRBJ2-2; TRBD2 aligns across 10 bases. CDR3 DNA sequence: TGCGCCAGCACCCTGCTAGCGGGAGCCGGGGAGCTGTTTTTT. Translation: CASTLLAGAGELFF.